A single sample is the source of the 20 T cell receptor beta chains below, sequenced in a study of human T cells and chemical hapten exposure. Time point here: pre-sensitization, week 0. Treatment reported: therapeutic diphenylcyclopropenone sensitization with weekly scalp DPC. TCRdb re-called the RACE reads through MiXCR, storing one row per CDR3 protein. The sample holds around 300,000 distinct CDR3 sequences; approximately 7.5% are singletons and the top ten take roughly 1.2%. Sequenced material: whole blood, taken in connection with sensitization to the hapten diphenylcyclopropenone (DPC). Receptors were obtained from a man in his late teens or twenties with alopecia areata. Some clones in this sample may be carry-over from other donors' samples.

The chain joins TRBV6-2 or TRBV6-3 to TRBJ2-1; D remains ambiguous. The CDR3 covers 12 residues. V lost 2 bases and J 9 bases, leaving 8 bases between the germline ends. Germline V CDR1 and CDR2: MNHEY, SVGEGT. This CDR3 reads CASSYQLREQFF. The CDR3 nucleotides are TGTGCCAGCAGTTACCAATTACGTGAGCAGTTCTTC.

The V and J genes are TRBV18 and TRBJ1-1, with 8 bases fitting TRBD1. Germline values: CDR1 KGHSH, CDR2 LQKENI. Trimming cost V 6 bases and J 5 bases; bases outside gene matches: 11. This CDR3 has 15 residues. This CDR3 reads CASSEAWTGRTEAFF. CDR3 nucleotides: TGTGCCAGCTCTGAAGCCTGGACAGGGCGGACTGAAGCTTTCTTT.

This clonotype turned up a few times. In DNA, the CDR3 is TGTGCCAGCAGTTACCCCCGGGACAAATTCGAAGAGACCCAGTACTTC. This codes for CASSYPRDKFEETQYF. The genes are TRBV6-2 or TRBV6-3 and TRBJ2-5; D possibly corresponds to TRBD1 (6 bases). The CDR3 contains 16 residues. The germline V gene encodes CDR1 MNHEY and CDR2 SVGEGT. Trimming took 2 bases from V and 3 from J, leaving 16 bases between them.

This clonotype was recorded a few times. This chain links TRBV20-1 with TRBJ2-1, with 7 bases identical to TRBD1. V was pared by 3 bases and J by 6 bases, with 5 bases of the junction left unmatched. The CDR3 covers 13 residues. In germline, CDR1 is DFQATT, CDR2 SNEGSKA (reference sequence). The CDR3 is CSARTTGTNEQFF. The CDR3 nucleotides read TGCAGTGCTAGGACGACAGGGACCAATGAGCAGTTCTTC.

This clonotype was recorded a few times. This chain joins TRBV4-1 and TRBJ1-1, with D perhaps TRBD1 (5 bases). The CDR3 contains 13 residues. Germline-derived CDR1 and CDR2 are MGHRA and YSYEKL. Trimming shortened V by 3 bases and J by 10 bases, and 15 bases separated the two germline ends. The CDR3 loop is CASSHVNLRGAFF. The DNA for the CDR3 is TGCGCCAGCAGCCATGTGAATTTGAGGGGAGCTTTCTTT.

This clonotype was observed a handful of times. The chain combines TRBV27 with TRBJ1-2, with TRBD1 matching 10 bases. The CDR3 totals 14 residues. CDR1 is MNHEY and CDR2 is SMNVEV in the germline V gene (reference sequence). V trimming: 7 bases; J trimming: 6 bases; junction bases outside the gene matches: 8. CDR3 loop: CASKLGDRGNGYTF. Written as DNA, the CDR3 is TGTGCCAGCAAATTGGGGGACAGGGGTAATGGCTACACCTTC.

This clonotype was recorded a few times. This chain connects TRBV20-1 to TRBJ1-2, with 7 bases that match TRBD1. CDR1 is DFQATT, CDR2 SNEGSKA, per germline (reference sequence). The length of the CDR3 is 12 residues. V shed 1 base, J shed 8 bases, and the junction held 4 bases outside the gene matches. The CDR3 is CSARGDRDGYTF. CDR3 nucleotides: TGCAGTGCTAGAGGCGACAGGGACGGCTACACCTTC.

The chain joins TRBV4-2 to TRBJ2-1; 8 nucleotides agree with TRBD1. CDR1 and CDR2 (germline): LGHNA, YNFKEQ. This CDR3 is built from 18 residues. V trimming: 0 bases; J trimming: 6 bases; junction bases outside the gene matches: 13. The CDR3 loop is CASSQDLHDRGLGNEQFF. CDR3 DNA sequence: TGTGCCAGCAGCCAAGATCTCCACGACAGGGGTCTGGGCAATGAGCAGTTCTTC.

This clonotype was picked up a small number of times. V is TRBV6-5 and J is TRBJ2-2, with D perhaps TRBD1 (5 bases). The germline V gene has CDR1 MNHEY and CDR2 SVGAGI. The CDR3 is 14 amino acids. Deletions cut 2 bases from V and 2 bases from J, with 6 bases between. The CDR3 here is CASSYRGNTGELFF. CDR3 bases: TGTGCCAGCAGTTACAGGGGAAACACCGGGGAGCTGTTTTTT.

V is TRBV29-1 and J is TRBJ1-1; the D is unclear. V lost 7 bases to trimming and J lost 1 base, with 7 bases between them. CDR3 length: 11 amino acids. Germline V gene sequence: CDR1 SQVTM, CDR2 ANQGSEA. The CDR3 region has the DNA TGCAGCGGAACATCGAACACTGAAGCTTTCTTT. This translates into CSGTSNTEAFF.

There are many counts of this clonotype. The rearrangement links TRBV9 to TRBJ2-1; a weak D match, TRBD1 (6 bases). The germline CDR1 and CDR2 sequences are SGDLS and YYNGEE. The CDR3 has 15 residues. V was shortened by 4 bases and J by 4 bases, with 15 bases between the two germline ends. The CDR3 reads CASSILTGEYNEQFF. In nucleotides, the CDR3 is TGTGCCAGCAGCATCTTGACAGGTGAATACAATGAGCAGTTCTTC.

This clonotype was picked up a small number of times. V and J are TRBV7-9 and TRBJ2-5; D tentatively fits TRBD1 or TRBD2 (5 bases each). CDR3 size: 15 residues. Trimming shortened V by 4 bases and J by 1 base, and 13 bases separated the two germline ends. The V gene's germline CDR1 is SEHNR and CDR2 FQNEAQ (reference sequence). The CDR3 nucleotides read TGTGCCAGCAGCTATAGGGACCACTTCCAAGAGACCCAGTACTTC. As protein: CASSYRDHFQETQYF. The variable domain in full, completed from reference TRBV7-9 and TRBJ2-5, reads DTGVSQNPRHKITKRGQNVTFRCDPISEHNRLYWYRQTLGQGPEFLTYFQNEAQLEKSRLLSDRFSAERPKGSFSTLEIQRTEQGDSAMYLCASSYRDHFQETQYFGPGTRLLVL.

The CDR3 spells CASSLGIPPEKLFF. In nucleotides, the CDR3 is TGCGCCAGCAGCTTGGGAATTCCTCCTGAAAAACTGTTTTTT. V is TRBV5-1 and J is TRBJ1-4; D not certain. Trimming took off 0 bases at V and 7 bases at J, with 10 bases between the two ends. Germline V gives CDR1 SGHRS, CDR2 YFSETQ. There are 14 residues in the CDR3.

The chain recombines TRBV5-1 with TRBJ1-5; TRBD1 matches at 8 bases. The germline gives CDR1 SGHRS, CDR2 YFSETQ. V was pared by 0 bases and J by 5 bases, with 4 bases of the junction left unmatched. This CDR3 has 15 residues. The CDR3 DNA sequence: TGCGCCAGCAGCTTGGGACAGGGGAACTATCAGCCCCAGCATTTT. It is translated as CASSLGQGNYQPQHF.

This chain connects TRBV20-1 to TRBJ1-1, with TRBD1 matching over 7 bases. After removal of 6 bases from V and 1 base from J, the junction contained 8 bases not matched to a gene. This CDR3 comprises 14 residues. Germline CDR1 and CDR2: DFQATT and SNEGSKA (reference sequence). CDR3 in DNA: TGCAGTGCCCCCAGACAGGGAGGGAACACTGAAGCTTTCTTT. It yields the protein CSAPRQGGNTEAFF.

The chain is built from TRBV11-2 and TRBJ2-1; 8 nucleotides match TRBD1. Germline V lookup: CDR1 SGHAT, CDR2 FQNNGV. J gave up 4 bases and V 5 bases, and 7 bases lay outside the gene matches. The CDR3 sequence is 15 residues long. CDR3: CASSRDRGAYNEQFF. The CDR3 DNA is TGTGCCAGCAGCAGAGACAGGGGAGCATACAATGAGCAGTTCTTC.

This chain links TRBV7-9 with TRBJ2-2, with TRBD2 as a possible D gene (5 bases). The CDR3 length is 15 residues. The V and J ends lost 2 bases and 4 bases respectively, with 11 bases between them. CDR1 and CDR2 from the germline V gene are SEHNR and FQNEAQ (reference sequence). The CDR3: CASSLRSGLTGELFF. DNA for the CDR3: TGTGCCAGCAGCTTAAGGTCAGGACTCACCGGGGAGCTGTTTTTT.

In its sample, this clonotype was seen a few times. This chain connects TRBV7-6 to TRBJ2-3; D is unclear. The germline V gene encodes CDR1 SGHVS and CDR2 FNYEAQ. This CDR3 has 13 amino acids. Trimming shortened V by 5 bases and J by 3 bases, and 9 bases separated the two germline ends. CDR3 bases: TGTGCCAGCAGCCTTAAGAGGACAGATACGCAGTATTTT. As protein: CASSLKRTDTQYF.

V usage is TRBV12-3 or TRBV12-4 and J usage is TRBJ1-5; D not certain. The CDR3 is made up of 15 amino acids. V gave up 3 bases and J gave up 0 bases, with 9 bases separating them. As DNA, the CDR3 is TGTGCCAGCAGTTTCCGAGTTACTAGCAATCAGCCCCAGCATTTT. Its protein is CASSFRVTSNQPQHF.

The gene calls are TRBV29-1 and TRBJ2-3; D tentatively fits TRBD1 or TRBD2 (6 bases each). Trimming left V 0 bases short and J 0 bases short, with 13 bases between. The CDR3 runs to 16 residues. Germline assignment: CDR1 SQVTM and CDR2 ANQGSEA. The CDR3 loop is CSVEDETGASTDTQYF. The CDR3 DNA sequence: TGCAGCGTTGAAGATGAAACGGGGGCCAGCACAGATACGCAGTATTTT.